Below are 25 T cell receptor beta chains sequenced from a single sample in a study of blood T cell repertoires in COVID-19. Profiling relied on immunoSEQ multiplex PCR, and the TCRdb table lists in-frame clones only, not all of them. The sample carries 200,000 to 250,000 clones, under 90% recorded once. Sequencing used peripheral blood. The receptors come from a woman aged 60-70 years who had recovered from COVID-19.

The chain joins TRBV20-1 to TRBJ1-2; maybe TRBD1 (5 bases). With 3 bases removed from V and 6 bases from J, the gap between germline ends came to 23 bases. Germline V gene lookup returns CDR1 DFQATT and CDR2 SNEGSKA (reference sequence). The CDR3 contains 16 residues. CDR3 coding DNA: TGCAGTGCTAGTGTATCCGGGACTCAAGGAGGGGATGGCTACACCTTC. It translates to CSASVSGTQGGDGYTF.

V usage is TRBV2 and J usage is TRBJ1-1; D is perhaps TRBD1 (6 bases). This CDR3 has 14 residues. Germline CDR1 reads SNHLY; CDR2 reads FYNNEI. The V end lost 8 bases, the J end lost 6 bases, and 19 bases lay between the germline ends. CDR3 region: CASSWTGGGSEAFF. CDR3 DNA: TGTGCCAGCTCCTGGACGGGGGGGGGCTCTGAAGCTTTCTTT.

The chain's CDR3 is CASRAGLAGGSTGELFF. In nucleotides, the CDR3 is TGTGCCAGCAGGGCGGGACTAGCGGGGGGAAGTACCGGGGAGCTGTTTTTT. The V call is TRBV2, the J call TRBJ2-2; 15 bases match TRBD2. V lost 6 bases and J lost 5; bases outside the gene matches: 7. Germline V CDR1 and CDR2: SNHLY, FYNNEI. This CDR3 spans 17 amino acids. Full variable domain (rest looked up from reference TRBV2 and TRBJ2-2): EPEVTQTPSHQVTQMGQEVILRCVPISNHLYFYWYRQILGQKVEFLVSFYNNEISEKSEIFDDQFSVERPDGSNFTLKIRSTKLEDSAMYFCASRAGLAGGSTGELFFGEGSRLTVL.

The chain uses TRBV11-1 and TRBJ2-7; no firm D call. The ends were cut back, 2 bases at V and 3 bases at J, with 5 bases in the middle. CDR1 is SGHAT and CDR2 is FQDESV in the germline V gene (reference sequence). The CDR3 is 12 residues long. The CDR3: CASSLSSYEQYF. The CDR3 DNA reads TGTGCCAGCAGCTTATCCAGCTACGAGCAGTACTTC.

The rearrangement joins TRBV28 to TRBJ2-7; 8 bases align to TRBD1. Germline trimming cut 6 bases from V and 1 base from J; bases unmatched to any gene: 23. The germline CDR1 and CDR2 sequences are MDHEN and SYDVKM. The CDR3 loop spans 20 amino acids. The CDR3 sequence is CASRFRPTTSGQDHSYEQYF. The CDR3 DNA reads TGTGCCAGCAGATTCAGACCGACGACCTCGGGACAGGACCATTCCTACGAGCAGTACTTC.

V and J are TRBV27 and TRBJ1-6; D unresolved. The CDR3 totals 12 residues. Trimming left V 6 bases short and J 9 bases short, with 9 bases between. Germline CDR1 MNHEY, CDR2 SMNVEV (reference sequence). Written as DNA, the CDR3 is TGTGCCAGCAGGGAGGGAGGTTCACCCCTCCACTTT. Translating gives CASREGGSPLHF.

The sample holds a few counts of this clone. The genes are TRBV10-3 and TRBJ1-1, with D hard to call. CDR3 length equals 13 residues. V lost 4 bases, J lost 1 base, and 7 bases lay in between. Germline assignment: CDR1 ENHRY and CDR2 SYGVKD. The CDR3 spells CAISVGRNTEAFF. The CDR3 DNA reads TGTGCCATCAGTGTGGGGAGGAACACTGAAGCTTTCTTT.

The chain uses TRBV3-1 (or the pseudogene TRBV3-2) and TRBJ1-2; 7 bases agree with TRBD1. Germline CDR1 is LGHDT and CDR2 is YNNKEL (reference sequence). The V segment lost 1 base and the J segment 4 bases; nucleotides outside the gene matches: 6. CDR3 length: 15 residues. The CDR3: CASSQGWGQFYGYTF. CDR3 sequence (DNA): TGTGCCAGCAGCCAAGGTTGGGGACAGTTCTATGGCTACACCTTC.

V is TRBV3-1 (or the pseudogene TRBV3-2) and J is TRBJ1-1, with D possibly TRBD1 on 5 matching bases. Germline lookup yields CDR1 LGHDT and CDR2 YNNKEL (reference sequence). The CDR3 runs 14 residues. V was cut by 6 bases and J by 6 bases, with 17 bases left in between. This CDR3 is CASRSVGGWSEAFF. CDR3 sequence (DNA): TGTGCCAGCAGAAGCGTGGGGGGATGGTCTGAAGCTTTCTTT.

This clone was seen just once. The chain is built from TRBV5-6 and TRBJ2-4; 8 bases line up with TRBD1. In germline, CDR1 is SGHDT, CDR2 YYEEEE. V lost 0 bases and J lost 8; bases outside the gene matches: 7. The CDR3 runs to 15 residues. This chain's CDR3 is CASSLDMTGVDIQYF. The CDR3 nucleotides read TGTGCCAGCAGCTTGGATATGACAGGGGTAGACATTCAGTACTTC.

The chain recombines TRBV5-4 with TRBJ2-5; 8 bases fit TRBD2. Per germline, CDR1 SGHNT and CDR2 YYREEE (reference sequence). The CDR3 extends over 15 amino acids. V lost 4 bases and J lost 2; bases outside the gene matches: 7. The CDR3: CASSRIGGEQETQYF. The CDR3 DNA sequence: TGTGCCAGCAGCAGGATCGGGGGGGAACAAGAGACCCAGTACTTC.

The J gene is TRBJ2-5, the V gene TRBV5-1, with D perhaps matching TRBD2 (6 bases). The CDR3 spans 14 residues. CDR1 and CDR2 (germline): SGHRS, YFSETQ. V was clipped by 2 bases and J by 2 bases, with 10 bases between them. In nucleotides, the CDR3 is TGCGCCAGCAGCTTATTAGCGGAACAAGAGACCCAGTACTTC. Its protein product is CASSLLAEQETQYF.

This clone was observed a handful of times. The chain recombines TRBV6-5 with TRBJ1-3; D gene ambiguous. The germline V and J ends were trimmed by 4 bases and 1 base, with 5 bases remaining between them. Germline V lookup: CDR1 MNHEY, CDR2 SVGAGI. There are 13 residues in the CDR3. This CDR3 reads CASSLESGNTIYF. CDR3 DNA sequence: TGTGCCAGCAGTTTGGAGTCTGGAAACACCATATATTTT.

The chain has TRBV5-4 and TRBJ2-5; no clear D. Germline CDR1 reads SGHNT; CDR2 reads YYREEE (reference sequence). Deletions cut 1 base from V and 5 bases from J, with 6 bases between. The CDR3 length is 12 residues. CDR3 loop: CASSLRRETQYF. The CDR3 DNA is TGTGCCAGCAGCTTGCGCCGGGAGACCCAGTACTTC.

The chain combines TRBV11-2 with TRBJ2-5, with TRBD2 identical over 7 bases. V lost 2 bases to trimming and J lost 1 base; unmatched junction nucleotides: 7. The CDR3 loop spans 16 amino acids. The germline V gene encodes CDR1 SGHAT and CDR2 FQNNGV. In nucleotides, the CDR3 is TGTGCCAGCAGCTTATGGGCTAGCGGATTCCAAGAGACCCAGTACTTC. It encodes CASSLWASGFQETQYF.

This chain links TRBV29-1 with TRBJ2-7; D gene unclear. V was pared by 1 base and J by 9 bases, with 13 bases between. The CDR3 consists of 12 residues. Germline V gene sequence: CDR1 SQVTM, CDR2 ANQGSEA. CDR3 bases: TGCAGCGTTGAAGCTGGCGGCGAGCGGCAGTACTTC. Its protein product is CSVEAGGERQYF.

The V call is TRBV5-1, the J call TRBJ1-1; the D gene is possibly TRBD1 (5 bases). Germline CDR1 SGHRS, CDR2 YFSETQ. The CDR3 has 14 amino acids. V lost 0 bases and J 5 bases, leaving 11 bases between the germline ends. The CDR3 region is CASSLEPGTTEAFF. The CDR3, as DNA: TGCGCCAGCAGCTTGGAGCCAGGGACTACTGAAGCTTTCTTT. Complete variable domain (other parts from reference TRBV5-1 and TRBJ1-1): KAGVTQTPRYLIKTRGQQVTLSCSPISGHRSVSWYQQTPGQGLQFLFEYFSETQRNKGNFPGRFSGRQFSNSRSEMNVSTLELGDSALYLCASSLEPGTTEAFFGQGTRLTVV.

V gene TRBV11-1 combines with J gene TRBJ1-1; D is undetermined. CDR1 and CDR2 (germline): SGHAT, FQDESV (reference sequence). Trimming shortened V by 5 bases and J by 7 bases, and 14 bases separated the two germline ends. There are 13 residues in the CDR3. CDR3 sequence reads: CASSPRLNGEAFF. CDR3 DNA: TGTGCCAGCAGCCCCAGACTGAACGGTGAAGCTTTCTTT.

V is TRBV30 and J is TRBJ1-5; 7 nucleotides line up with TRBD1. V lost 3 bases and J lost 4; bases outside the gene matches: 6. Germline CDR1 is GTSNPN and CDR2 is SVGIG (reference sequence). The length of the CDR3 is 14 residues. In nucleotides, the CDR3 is TGTGCCTGGAGCCCAGACAGGGCGAATCAGCCCCAGCATTTT. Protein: CAWSPDRANQPQHF.

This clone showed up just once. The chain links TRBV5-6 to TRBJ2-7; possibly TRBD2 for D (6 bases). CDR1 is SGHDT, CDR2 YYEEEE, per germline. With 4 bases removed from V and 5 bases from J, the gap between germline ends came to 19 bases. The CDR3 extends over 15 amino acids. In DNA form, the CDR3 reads TGTGCCAGCAGCCAACCGGGCAGCGGGTTGCACGAGCAGTACTTC. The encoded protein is CASSQPGSGLHEQYF.

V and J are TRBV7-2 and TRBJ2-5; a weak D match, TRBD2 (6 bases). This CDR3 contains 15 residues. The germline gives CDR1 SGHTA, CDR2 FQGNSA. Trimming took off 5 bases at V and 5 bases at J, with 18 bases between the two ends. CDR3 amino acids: CASSPWGEDRETQYF. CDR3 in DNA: TGTGCCAGCAGCCCCTGGGGGGAAGATCGGGAGACCCAGTACTTC.

CDR3 loop: CATSRDKGGLNGYTF. For the CDR3, the DNA is TGTGCCACCAGCAGAGATAAGGGAGGCCTTAATGGCTACACCTTC. The J gene is TRBJ1-2, the V gene TRBV15; D gene unclear. The germline gives CDR1 LNHNV, CDR2 YYDKDF (reference sequence). V was trimmed by 0 bases and J by 6 bases, leaving 14 bases between them. This CDR3 is 15 amino acids long. Variable domain in full (rest from reference TRBV15 and TRBJ1-2): DAMVIQNPRYQVTQFGKPVTLSCSQTLNHNVMYWYQQKSSQAPKLLFHYYDKDFNNEADTPDNFQSRRPNTSFCFLDIRSPGLGDTAMYLCATSRDKGGLNGYTFGSGTRLTVV.

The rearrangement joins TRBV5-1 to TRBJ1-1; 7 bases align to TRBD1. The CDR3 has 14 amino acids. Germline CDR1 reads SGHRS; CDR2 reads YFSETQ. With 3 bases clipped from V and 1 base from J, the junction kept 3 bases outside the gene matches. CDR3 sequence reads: CASSSQGGNTEAFF. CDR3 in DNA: TGCGCCAGCAGCTCCCAGGGGGGGAACACTGAAGCTTTCTTT.

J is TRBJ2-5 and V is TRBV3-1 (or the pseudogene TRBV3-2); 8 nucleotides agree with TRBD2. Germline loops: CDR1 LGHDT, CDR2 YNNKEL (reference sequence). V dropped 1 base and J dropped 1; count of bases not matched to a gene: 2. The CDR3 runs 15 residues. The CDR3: CASSQGGTSQETQYF. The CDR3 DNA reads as TGTGCCAGCAGCCAAGGGGGGACTAGCCAAGAGACCCAGTACTTC.

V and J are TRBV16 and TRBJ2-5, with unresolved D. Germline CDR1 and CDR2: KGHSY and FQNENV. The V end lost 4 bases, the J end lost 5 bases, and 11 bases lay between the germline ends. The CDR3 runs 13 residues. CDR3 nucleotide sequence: TGTGCCAGCAGCCCTAGGCCCTTGGAGACCCAGTACTTC. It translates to CASSPRPLETQYF.